This note documents a single T cell receptor beta chain sequence. Looked up from germline, CDR1 is SGHTA and CDR2 is FQGNSA. Between the trimmed V and J ends, which lost 4 bases and 0 bases, there was a span of 9 bases. The CDR3 spans 14 residues. This sample is drawn from a study of blood T cell repertoires in COVID-19. Study-level information: Italy, Spain and the United States were the sources of the convalescent and acute COVID-19 samples. Sources were T cells, B-cell-depleted T cells, or PBMCs; the material itself was cDNA or gDNA.

Original analysis: It was from reference gene primer amplification that nucleated cell counts were estimated. Libraries were prepared by immunoSEQ multiplex PCR; TCRdb keeps only in-frame clonotypes and omits some of them. V and J calls and clone size follow that table, whereas D and trimming were derived from the DNA. The table lists roughly 60,000 clones, approximately 75% of them singletons. Sequencing was performed on peripheral blood. The clonotype was recovered from an elderly man with acute or convalescent COVID-19. The rearrangement links TRBV7-2 to TRBJ1-1; D call uncertain. The CDR3 here is CASSSKRLNTEAFF. The CDR3, as DNA: TGTGCCAGCAGCTCAAAGCGGCTGAACACTGAAGCTTTCTTT.